This T cell receptor beta chain was found in a study of cytomegalovirus exposure and HLA in healthy donors. J lost 7 bases, V lost 5 bases, and 6 bases had no gene match. The CDR3 extends over 12 amino acids. Germline CDR1 is GTSNPN and CDR2 is SVGIG (reference sequence). Primers included in the PCR were 60 Vbeta and 13 Jbeta primers. Only in-frame clones appear in the TCRdb table, and some are missing; sequencing was by immunoSEQ multiplex PCR. The sample has 150,000 to 200,000 clones, roughly 84% seen once; the top ten hold about 0.24%. This clonotype was obtained from a boy younger than 18 in good health and CMV-seronegative. The chain employs TRBV30 and TRBJ1-2; the match to TRBD1 covers 8 bases. The specimen sequenced was PBMCs. The CDR3, as DNA: TGTGCCTGGCTGACAGGGGAAGGTGGCTACACCTTC. Its translation is CAWLTGEGGYTF.